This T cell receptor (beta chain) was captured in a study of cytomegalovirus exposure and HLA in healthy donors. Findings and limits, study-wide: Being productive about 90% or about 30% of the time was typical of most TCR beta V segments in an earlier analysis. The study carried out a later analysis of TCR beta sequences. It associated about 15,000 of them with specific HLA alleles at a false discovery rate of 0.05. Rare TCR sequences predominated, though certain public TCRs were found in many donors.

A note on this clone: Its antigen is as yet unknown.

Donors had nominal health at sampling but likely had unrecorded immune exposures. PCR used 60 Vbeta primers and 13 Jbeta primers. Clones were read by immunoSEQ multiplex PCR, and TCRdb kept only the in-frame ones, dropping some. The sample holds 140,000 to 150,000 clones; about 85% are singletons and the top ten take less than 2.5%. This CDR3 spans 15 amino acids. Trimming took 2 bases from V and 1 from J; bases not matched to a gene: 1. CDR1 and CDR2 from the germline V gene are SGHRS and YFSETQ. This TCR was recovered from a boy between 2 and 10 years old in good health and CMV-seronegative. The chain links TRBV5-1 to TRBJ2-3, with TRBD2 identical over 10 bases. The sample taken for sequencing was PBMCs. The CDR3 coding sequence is TGCGCCAGCAGCTTAGGACTAGCGGGCACAGATACGCAGTATTTT. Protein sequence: CASSLGLAGTDTQYF.